This record looks at one T cell receptor beta chain sequence and its context. There are many counts of this clonotype. It lacks a known antigen. No much larger clonotype is one base removed from it; base qualities were not supplied. Only healthy Caucasian donors were included. The twin cohort comprised three pairs of female monozygotic twins, all aged roughly 18 to 30 years. Positive isolation kits from Invitrogen were used to isolate CD4+ and CD8+ T cell populations. This entry belongs to a study of identical twins (dated by TCRdb to the mid-2010s). In terms of the full investigation: To test whether fetal clonotypes persist, the study used deep sequencing on TCR alpha and beta repertoires from monozygotic twins, unrelated adults of various ages, and cord blood. To rule out contamination, the twin experiments were replicated at different times with different library preparation protocols. Results the study describes overall, beyond this receptor: Because the same donors could not be followed over many years, the conclusions relied on cross-sectional statistical analysis. Compared with coincidental sharing between unrelated individuals, out-of-frame TCR alpha sequences shared between twins had an excess of sequences with low generation probability. The excess sharing between twins in beta out-of-frame sequences was weaker because fewer shared sequences reduced the signal-to-noise ratio. Out-of-frame TCR alpha sharing in monozygotic twins was systematically underestimated by recombination models, whereas sharing between unrelated individuals was in agreement with the recombination models. Abundant cord blood beta clonotypes had fewer insertions, young adult naive repertoires showed a similar but weaker trend, and memory repertoires showed no such trend. Invariant T cells such as MAIT and iNKT could partly confound zero-insertion analyses, though diverse VJ usage argued against this for most clonotypes.

The library was built by means of 5' RACE. Sequencing was carried out with an Illumina HiSeq 2000. Template switching introduced a universal primer binding site; the final cDNA contained a unique molecular identifier, enabling accurate counting of TCR cDNA molecules. Specific primers in the conserved constant-segment region were used to synthesize first-strand cDNA for the TCR alpha and beta chains. To control for contamination, every cDNA library carried two barcodes: a SMART-Mk sample barcode plus Illumina barcodes. TruSeq adapter sequences and Illumina sample barcodes were added in two successive PCR steps. The Illumina HiSeq platform was used with custom primers to sequence TCR alpha and beta cDNA libraries. In the original analysis: Unique molecular identifiers were extracted from raw reads with MiGEC, and CDR3 positions were determined with MiXCR. For each individual, recombination models were inferred using an EM algorithm with the repgenHMM and IGoR tools. Shared clonotype analysis was performed with the tcR package in R, normalizing sharing by the product of cloneset sizes. To study raw recombination free of thymic and clonal selection effects, out-of-frame nonproductive sequences were analyzed. The public reads were quality trimmed at Q25 with fastp and then assembled into clones with MiXCR by TCRdb, keeping productive beta chains. Every distinct CDR3 protein forms one entry, paired with its most common genes and DNA. The V and J calls were determined by TCRdb, not by the authors. Here the sample has hundreds of thousands of distinct CDR3 sequences; over 9% occur a single time. The biggest ten clones account for 7.2% of the sample.

Including cysteine and phenylalanine, the CDR3 has 16 amino acids. CDR3 DNA only is kept here, 48 bases in frame from base 1. The germline V gene sets CDR1 to MGHRA and CDR2 to YSYEKL. V loses 0 bases at its end and J loses 4 bases; junction bases beyond the gene matches: 6. The sample also formed part of further work on yellow fever vaccine responses in identical twins. The second study, in turn, reports: The authors reported that the T cell response to vaccination in identical twins appeared partly convergent and partly personalized. Focusing on identical twins, the study followed the T cell clones that responded to the vaccine, and did so with precision.

Here the chain combines TRBV4-1 and TRBJ2-3, and TRBD2 matches 8 of the central bases. The source is a woman between 18 and 29 years old in good health. The sequenced sample consisted of CD8+ T cells sorted from blood. The nucleotides are TGCGCCAGCAGCCAAGATTTAACTAGCGGCGCAGATACGCAGTATTTT. Its coded protein is CASSQDLTSGADTQYF.